The sequence of this T cell receptor beta chain was determined in a study of regulatory T cells in long-lasting Graves disease. V lost 5 bases and J 3 bases, leaving 19 bases between the germline ends. Germline V gene data show CDR1 as SQVTM and CDR2 as ANQGSEA. This CDR3 is 15 amino acids long. Broader study findings: Persistent Graves' patients possessed reduced TCR diversity relative to recently diagnosed ones. TRBV28, TRBJ1-2 and TRBJ2-5 were segments that persistent disease favored.

About this clonotype itself: Antigen: not known.

Indicated time point: newly diagnosed GD, antithyroid drugs for less than 3 months. Following extraction of RNA from PBMCs, that RNA was used to make the TCR library. EDTA tubes received nine milliliters of drawn peripheral blood. CDR3-region Arm-PCR and iRepertoire HTBI primers produced the TCR beta libraries. TCRdb ran MiXCR on the multiplex PCR reads and lists one entry per CDR3 protein. The table shows some 600,000 distinct CDR3 sequences, with 16% occurring only once. Another study also made use of these data, one on T cells in Graves' hyperthyroidism and ophthalmopathy. From that second work: The HTBI primer set served for first-round RT-PCR of the TCR CDR3.

The rearrangement joins TRBV29-1 to TRBJ1-1, with unresolved D. The sample here was peripheral blood mononuclear cells (PBMCs), taken at new diagnosis, from a patient treated with antithyroid drugs. The receptor comes from a man between 18 and 35 years old with Graves disease. The CDR3: CSVCRIPSRDTEAFF. CDR3 nucleotides: TGCAGCGTTTGTCGGATCCCGAGCCGGGACACTGAAGCTTTCTTT.